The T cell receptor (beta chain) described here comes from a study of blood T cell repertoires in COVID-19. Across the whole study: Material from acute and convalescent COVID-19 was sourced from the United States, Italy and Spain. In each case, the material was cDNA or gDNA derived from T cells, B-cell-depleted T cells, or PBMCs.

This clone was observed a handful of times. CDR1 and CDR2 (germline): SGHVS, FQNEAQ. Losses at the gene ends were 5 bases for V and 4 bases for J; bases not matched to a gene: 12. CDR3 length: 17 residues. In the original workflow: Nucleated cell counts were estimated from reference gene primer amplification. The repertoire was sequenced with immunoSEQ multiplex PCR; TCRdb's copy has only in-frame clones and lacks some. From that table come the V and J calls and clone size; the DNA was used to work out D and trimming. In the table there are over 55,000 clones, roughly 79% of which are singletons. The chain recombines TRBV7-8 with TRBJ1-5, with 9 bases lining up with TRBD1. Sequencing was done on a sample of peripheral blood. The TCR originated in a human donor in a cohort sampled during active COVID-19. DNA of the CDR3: TGTGCCAGCAGCAGGACGGCCGGGACAGGGAGGAATCAGCCCCAGCATTTT. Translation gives CASSRTAGTGRNQPQHF.